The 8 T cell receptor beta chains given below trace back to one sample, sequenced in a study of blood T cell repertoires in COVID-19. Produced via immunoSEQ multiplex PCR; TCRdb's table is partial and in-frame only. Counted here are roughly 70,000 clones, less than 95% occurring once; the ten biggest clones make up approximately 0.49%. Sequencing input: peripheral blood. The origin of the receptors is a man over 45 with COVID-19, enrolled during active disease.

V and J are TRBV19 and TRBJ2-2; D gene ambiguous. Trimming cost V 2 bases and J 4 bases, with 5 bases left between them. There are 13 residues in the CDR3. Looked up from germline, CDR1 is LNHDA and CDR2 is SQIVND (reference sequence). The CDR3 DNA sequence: TGTGCCAGTAGTATAAGAGTCACCGGGGAGCTGTTTTTT. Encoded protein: CASSIRVTGELFF.

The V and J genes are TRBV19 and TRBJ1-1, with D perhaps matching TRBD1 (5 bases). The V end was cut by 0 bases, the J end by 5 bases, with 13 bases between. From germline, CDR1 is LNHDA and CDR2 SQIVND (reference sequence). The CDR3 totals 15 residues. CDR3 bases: TGTGCCAGTAGTATAGATCGGGGGGGAAGGACTGAAGCTTTCTTT. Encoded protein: CASSIDRGGRTEAFF.

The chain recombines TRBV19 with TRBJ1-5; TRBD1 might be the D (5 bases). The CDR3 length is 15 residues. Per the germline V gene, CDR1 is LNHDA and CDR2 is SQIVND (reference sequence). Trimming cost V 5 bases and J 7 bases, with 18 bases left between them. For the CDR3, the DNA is TGTGCCAGTAGTCAGGGCCCTGCCTTTGGGCAGCCCCAGCATTTT. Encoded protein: CASSQGPAFGQPQHF.

Here the CDR3 DNA reads TGCGCCAGCAGCGCGGGACAGGCCAACTATGGCTACACCTTC. This translates into CASSAGQANYGYTF. The chain combines TRBV5-1 with TRBJ1-2; 8 bases are shared with TRBD1. Germline V lookup: CDR1 SGHRS, CDR2 YFSETQ. This CDR3 is built from 14 residues. With 4 bases clipped from V and 2 bases from J, the junction kept 4 bases outside the gene matches.

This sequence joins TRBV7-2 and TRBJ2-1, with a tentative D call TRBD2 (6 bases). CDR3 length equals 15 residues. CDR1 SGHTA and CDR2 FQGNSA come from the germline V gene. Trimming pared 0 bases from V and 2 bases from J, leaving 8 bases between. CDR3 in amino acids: CASSLAGGPYNEQFF. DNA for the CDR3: TGTGCCAGCAGCTTAGCGGGAGGCCCCTACAATGAGCAGTTCTTC.

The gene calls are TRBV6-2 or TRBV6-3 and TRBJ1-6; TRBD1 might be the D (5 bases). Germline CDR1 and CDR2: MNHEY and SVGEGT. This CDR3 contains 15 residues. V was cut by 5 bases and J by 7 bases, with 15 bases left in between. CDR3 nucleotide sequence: TGTGCCAGCAGTACCCGGGCCTCAGGGAATTCACCCCTCCACTTT. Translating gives CASSTRASGNSPLHF.

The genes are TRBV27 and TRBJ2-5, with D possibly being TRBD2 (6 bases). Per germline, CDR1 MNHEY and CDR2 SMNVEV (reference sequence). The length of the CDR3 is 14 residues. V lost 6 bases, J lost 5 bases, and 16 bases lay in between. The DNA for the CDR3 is TGTGCCAGCAGCCAAGGGTGGGGAGGCGAGACCCAGTACTTC. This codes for CASSQGWGGETQYF.

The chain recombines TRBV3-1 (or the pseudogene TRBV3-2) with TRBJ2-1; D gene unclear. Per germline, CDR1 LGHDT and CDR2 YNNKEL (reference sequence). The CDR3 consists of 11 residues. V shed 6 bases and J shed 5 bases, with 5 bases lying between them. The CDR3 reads CASRRNNEQFF. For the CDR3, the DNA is TGTGCCAGCAGGCGTAACAATGAGCAGTTCTTC.